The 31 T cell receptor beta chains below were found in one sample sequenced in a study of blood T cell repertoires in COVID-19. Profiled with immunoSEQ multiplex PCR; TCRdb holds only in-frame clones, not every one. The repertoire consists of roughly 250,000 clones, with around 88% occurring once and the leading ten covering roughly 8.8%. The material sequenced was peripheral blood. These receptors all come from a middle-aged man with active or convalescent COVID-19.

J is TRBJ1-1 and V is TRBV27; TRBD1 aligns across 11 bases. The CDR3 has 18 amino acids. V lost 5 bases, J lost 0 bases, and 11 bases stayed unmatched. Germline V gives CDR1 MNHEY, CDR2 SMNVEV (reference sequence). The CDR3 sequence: CASSPALGGQGVNTEAFF. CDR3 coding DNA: TGTGCCAGCAGTCCCGCCCTTGGGGGACAGGGGGTGAACACTGAAGCTTTCTTT.

The CDR3 DNA sequence: TGTGCCAGCAGCTCGGACAGGGTACAAGGTACGCAGTATTTT. It encodes CASSSDRVQGTQYF. The chain employs TRBV7-2 and TRBJ2-3, with TRBD1 identical over 8 bases. Germline CDR1 is SGHTA and CDR2 is FQGNSA. The CDR3 totals 14 residues. V lost 4 bases to trimming and J lost 8 bases; unmatched junction nucleotides: 8.

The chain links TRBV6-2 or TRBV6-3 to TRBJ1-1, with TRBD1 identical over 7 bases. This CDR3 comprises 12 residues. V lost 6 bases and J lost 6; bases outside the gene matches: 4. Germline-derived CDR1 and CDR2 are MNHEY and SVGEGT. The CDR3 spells CASSEGQPEAFF. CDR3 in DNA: TGTGCCAGCAGCGAGGGACAGCCTGAAGCTTTCTTT.

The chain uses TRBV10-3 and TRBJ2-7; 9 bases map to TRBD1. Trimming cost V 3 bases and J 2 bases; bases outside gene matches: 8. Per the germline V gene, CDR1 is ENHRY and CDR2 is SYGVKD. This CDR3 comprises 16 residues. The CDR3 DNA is TGTGCCATCAGTGATCTCCCGGGACAGGGTCCCTACGAGCAGTACTTC. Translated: CAISDLPGQGPYEQYF.

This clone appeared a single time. CDR3 DNA sequence: TGTGCCAGCAGCCCTCCGACGACATCAGGCTATGGCTACACCTTC. This gives the protein CASSPPTTSGYGYTF. The rearrangement links TRBV7-9 to TRBJ1-2, with D hard to call. The CDR3 has 15 amino acids. V shed 5 bases and J shed 4 bases, with 17 bases lying between them. Germline loops: CDR1 SEHNR, CDR2 FQNEAQ (reference sequence).

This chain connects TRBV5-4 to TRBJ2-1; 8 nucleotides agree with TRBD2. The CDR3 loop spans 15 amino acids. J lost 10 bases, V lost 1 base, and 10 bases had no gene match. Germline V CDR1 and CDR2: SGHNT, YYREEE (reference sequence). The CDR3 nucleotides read TGTGCCAGCAGCTTGAGGAGCGGGAGCACGGGCGAGCAGTTCTTC. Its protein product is CASSLRSGSTGEQFF.

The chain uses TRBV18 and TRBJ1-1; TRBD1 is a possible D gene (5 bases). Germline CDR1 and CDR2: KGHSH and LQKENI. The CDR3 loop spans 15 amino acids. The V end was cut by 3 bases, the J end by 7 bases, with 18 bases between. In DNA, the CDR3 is TGTGCCAGCTCACCGTCCCTGACAGTCCCGGGTGAAGCTTTCTTT. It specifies CASSPSLTVPGEAFF.

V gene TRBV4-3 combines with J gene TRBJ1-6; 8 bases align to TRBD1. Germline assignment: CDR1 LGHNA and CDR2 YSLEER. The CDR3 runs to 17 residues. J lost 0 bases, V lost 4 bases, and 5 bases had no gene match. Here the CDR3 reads CASSPYRGSSYNSPLHF. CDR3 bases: TGCGCCAGCAGCCCATACAGGGGGAGCTCCTATAATTCACCCCTCCACTTT.

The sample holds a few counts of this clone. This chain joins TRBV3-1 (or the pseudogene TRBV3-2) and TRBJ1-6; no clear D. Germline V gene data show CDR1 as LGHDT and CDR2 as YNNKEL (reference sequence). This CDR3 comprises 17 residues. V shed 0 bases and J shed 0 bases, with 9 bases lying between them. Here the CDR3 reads CASSQDAASSYNSPLHF. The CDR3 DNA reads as TGTGCCAGCAGCCAAGATGCGGCAAGCTCCTATAATTCACCCCTCCACTTT.

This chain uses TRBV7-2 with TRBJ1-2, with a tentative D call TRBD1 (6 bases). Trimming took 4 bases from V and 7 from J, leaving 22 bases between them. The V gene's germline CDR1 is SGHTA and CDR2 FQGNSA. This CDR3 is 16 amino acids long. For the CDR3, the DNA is TGTGCCAGCAGCTCCGTGCCCGGCAGGGGTGGTGTTGGCTACACCTTC. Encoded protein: CASSSVPGRGGVGYTF.

CDR3 amino acids: CASSLTGVPGNTIYF. The CDR3, as DNA: TGTGCCAGCAGCTTGACAGGGGTCCCGGGAAACACCATATATTTT. This rearrangement joins TRBV11-3 to TRBJ1-3; 8 bases map to TRBD1. The germline CDR1 and CDR2 sequences are SGHNT and YENEEA. Germline trimming cut 3 bases from V and 4 bases from J; bases unmatched to any gene: 5. The CDR3 is made up of 15 amino acids.

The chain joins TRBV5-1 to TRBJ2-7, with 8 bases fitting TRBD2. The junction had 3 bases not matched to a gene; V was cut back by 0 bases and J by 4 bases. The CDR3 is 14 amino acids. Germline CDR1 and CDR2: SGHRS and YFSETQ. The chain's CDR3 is CASSLEAGAYEQYF. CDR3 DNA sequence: TGCGCCAGCAGCTTGGAAGCGGGAGCATACGAGCAGTACTTC.

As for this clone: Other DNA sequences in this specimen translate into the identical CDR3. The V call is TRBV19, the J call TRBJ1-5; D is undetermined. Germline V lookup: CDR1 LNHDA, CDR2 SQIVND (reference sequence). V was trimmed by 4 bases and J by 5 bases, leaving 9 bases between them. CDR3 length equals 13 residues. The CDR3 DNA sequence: TGTGCCAGTAGTACTAACCGGGATCAGCCCCAGCATTTT. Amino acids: CASSTNRDQPQHF.

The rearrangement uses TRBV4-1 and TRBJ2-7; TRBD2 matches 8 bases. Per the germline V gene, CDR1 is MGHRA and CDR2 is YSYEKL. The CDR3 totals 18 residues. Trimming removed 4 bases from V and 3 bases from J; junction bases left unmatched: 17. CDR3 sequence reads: CASSPPREVRGTSYEQYF. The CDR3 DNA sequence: TGCGCCAGCAGCCCCCCTCGGGAGGTTAGGGGGACTAGCTACGAGCAGTACTTC.

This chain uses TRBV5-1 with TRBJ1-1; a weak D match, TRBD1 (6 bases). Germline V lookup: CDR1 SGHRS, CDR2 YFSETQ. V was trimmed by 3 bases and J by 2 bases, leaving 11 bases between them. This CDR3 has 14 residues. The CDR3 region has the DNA TGCGCCAGCAGCTCACAGGGTATAAACACTGAAGCTTTCTTT. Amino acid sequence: CASSSQGINTEAFF.

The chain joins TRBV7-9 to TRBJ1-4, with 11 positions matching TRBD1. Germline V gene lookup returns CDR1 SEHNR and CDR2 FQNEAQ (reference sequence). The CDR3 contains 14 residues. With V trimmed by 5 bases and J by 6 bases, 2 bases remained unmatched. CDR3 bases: TGTGCCAGCAGCGCGGACAGGGGGCATGAAAAACTGTTTTTT. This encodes CASSADRGHEKLFF. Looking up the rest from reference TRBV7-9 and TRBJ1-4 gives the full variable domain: DTGVSQNPRHKITKRGQNVTFRCDPISEHNRLYWYRQTLGQGPEFLTYFQNEAQLEKSRLLSDRFSAERPKGSFSTLEIQRTEQGDSAMYLCASSADRGHEKLFFGSGTQLSVL.

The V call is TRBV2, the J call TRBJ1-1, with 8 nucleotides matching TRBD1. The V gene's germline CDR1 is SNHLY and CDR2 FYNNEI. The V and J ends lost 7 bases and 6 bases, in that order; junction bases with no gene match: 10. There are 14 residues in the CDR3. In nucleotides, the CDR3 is TGTGCCAGCATGCGGCCTACAGGGGGTGCTGAAGCTTTCTTT. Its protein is CASMRPTGGAEAFF.

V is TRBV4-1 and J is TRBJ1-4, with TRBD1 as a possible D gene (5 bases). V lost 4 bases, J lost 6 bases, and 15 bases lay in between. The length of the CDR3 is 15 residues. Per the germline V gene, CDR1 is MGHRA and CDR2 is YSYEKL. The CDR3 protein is CASSPDSWGYEKLFF. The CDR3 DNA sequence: TGCGCCAGCAGCCCCGACAGTTGGGGCTATGAAAAACTGTTTTTT.

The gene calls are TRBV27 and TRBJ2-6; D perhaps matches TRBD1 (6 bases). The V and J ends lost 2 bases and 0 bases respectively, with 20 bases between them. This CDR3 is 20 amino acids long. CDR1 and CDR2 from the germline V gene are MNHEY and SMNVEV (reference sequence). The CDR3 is CASSLTRGQAMNSGANVLTF. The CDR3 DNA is TGTGCCAGCAGTTTAACCAGGGGCCAGGCAATGAACTCTGGGGCCAACGTCCTGACTTTC.

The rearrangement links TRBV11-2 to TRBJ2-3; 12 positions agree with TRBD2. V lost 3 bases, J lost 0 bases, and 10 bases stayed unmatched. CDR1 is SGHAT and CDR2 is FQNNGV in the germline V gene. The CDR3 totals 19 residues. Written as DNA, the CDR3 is TGTGCCAGCAGCTTTTTATTGGCTAGCGGGGGGGAAAGCACAGATACGCAGTATTTT. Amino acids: CASSFLLASGGESTDTQYF.

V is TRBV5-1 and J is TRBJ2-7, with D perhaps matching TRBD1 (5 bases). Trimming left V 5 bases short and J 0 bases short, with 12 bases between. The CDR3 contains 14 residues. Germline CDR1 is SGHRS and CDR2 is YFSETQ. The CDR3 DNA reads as TGCGCCAGCAGTTATACGACAGACTCCTACGAGCAGTACTTC. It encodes CASSYTTDSYEQYF.

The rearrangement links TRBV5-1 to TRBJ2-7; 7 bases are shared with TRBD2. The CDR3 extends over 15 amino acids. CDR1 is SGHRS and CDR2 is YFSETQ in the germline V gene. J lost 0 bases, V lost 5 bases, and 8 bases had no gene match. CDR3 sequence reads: CASRSAGGSSYEQYF. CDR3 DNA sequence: TGCGCCAGCAGATCTGCTGGCGGGAGCTCCTACGAGCAGTACTTC. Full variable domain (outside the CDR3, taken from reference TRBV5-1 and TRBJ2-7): KAGVTQTPRYLIKTRGQQVTLSCSPISGHRSVSWYQQTPGQGLQFLFEYFSETQRNKGNFPGRFSGRQFSNSRSEMNVSTLELGDSALYLCASRSAGGSSYEQYFGPGTRLTVT.

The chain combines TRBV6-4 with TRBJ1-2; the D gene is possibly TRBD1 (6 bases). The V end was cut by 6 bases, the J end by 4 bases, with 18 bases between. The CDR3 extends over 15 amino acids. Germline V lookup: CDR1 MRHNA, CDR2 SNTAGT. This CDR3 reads CASSERHTGSYGYTF. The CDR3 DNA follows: TGTGCCAGCAGCGAAAGACATACAGGGTCCTATGGCTACACCTTC.

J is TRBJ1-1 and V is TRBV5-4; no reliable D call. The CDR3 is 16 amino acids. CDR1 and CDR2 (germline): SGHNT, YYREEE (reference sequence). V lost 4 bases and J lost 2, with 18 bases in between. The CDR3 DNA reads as TGTGCCAGCAGCCCGTTCGTCGGGCGGGGTAACACTGAAGCTTTCTTT. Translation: CASSPFVGRGNTEAFF.

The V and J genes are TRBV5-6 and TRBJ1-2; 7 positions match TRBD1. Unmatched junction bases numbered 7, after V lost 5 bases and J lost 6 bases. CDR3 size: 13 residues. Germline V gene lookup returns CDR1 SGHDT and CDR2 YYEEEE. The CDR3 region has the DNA TGTGCCAGCAGACCCGACAGGGCTGATGGCTACACCTTC. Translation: CASRPDRADGYTF. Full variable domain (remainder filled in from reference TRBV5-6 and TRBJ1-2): DAGVTQSPTHLIKTRGQQVTLRCSPKSGHDTVSWYQQALGQGPQFIFQYYEEEERQRGNFPDRFSGHQFPNYSSELNVNALLLGDSALYLCASRPDRADGYTFGSGTRLTVV.

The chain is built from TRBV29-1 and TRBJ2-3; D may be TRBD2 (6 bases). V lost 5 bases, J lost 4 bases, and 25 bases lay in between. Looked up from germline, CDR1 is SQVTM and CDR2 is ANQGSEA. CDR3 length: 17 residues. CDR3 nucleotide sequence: TGCAGCGTTCCGGGCCGAGTAGGGACTTTAGAGGCAGATACGCAGTATTTT. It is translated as CSVPGRVGTLEADTQYF.

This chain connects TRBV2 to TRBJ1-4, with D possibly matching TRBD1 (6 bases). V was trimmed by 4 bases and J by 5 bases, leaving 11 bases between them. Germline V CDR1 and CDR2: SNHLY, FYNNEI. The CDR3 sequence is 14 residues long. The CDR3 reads CASSVRQENEKLFF. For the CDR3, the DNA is TGTGCCAGCAGTGTCCGACAGGAGAATGAAAAACTGTTTTTT.

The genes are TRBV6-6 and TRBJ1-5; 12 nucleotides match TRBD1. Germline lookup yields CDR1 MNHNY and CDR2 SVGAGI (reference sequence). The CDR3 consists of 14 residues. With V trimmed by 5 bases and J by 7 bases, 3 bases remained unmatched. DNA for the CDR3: TGTGCCAGCAGTCACGGGACAGGGGGCCAGCCCCAGCATTTT. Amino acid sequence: CASSHGTGGQPQHF.

The CDR3 region has the DNA TGTGCCAGCAGTGACTCGGGGACAGGGACCTATGGCTACACCTTC. Protein product: CASSDSGTGTYGYTF. The chain uses TRBV6-4 and TRBJ1-2, with 9 bases fitting TRBD1. The CDR3 totals 15 residues. Germline V lookup: CDR1 MRHNA, CDR2 SNTAGT. V gave up 0 bases and J gave up 4 bases; unmatched junction bases: 3.

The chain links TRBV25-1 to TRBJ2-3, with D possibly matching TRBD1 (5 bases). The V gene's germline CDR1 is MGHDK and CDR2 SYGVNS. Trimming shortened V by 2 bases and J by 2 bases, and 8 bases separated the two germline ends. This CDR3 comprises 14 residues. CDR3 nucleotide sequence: TGTGCCAGCAGTGAAACAGGCGCCACAGATACGCAGTATTTT. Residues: CASSETGATDTQYF.

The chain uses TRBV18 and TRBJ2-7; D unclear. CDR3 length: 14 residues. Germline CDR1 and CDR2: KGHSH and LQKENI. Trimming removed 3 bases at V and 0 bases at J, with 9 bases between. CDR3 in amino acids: CASSPAVSSYEQYF. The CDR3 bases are TGTGCCAGCTCACCGGCCGTCAGCTCCTACGAGCAGTACTTC.